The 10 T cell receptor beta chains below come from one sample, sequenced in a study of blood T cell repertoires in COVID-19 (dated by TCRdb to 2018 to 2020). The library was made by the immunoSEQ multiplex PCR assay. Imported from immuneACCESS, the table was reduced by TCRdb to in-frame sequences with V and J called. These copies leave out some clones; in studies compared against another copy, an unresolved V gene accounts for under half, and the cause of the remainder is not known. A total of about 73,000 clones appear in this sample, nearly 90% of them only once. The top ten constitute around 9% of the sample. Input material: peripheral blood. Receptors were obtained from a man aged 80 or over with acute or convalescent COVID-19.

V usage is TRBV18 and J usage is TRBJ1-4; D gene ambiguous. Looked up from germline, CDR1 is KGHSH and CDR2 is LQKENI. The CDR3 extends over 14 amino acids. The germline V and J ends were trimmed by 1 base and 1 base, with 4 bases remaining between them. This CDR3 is CASSPRGTNEKLFF. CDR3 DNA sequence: TGTGCCAGCTCACCACGCGGAACTAATGAAAAACTGTTTTTT.

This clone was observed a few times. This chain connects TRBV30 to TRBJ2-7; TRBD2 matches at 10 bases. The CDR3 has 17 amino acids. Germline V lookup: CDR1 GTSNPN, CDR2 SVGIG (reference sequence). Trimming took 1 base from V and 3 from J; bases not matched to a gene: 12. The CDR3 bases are TGTGCCTGGAGTGAAACTAGCGGGACCGCTTCGAACTACGAGCAGTACTTC. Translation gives CAWSETSGTASNYEQYF.

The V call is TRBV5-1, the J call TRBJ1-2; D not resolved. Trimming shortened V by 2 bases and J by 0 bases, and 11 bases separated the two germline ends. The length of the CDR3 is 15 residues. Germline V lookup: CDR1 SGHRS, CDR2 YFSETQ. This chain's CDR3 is CASSFTPGTNYGYTF. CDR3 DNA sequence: TGCGCCAGCAGCTTCACCCCGGGAACTAACTATGGCTACACCTTC.

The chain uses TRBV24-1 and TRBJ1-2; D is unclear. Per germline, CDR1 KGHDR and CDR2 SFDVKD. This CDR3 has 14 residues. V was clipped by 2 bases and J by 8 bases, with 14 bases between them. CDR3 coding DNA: TGTGCCACCAGTGATTGGGAGGGTCTCAGCGGCTACACCTTC. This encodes CATSDWEGLSGYTF.

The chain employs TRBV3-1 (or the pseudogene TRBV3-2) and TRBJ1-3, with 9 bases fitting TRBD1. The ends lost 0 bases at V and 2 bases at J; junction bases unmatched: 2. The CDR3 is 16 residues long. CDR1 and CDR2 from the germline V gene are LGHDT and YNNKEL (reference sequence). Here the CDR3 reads CASSQEGQGPGNTIYF. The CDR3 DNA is TGTGCCAGCAGCCAAGAAGGACAGGGGCCTGGAAACACCATATATTTT.

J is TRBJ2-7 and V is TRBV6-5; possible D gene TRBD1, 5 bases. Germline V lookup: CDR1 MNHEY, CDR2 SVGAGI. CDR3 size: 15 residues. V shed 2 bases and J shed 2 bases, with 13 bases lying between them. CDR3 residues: CASSYGAGQAYEQYF. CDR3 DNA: TGTGCCAGCAGTTACGGGGCAGGGCAGGCCTACGAGCAGTACTTC.

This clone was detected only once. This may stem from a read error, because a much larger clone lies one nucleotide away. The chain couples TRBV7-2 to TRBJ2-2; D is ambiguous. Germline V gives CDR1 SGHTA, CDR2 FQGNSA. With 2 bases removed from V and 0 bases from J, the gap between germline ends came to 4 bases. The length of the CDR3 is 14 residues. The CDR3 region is CASSLYSNTGELFF. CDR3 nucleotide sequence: TGTGCCAGCAGCTTATACTCGAACACCGGGGAGCTGTTTTTT.

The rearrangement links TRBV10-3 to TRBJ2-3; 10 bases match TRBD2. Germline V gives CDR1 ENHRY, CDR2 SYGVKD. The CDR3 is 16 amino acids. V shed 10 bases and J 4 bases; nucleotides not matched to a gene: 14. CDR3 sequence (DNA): TGTGCCAGCACCCAAGGACTAGCGGACGGGGCAGATACGCAGTATTTT. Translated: CASTQGLADGADTQYF.

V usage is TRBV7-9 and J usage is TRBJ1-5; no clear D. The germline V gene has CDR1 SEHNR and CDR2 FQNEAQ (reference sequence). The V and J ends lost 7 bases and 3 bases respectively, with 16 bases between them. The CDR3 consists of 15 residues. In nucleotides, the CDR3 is TGTGCCAGCACATTTGGACTCCTTCTCAATCAGCCCCAGCATTTT. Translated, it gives CASTFGLLLNQPQHF. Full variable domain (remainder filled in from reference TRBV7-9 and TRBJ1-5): DTGVSQNPRHKITKRGQNVTFRCDPISEHNRLYWYRQTLGQGPEFLTYFQNEAQLEKSRLLSDRFSAERPKGSFSTLEIQRTEQGDSAMYLCASTFGLLLNQPQHFGDGTRLSIL.

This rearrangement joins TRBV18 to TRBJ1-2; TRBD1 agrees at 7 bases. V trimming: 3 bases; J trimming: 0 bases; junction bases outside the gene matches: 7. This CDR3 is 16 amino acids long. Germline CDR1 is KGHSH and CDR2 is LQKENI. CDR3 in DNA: TGTGCCAGCTCACCTTCGGACAGGTCCACTAACTATGGCTACACCTTC. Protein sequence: CASSPSDRSTNYGYTF.